The sequence of this T cell receptor (beta chain) was determined in a study of read filtering for tumor transcriptome and immune sequencing. This CDR3 is 16 amino acids long. Germline CDR1 and CDR2: MNHNY and SVGAGI (reference sequence). V gave up 4 bases and J gave up 6 bases; unmatched junction bases: 10. The library was built from around 0.4 ug RNA with molecular barcoded adaptors for alpha/delta and beta/gamma chains. From the reads, TCRdb called clonotypes with MiXCR, one entry per CDR3 protein. The table has approximately 60,000 distinct CDR3 sequences, 20% to 25% seen once. Overall study results and limits: Dropping single-read clonotypes raised IR-seq and RNA-seq shared-clonotype correlation.

Sampling of bone marrow took place during active disease in every patient. This clonotype was observed a handful of times. What it binds is not known. This rearrangement joins TRBV6-6 to TRBJ2-7; 12 nucleotides agree with TRBD1. The source of this sequence is a donor older than 35 with multiple myeloma. The sequencing input was a population of CD138-negative cells sorted from bone marrow. The CDR3 bases are TGTGCCAGCAGTTTACCCCGGGACAGGGGGCTAATCGAGCAGTACTTC. It translates to CASSLPRDRGLIEQYF.